This T cell receptor beta chain was sequenced in a study of control samples from healthy donors and cancer patients. Data came from immunoSEQ multiplex PCR; TCRdb stores just in-frame clones and leaves some out. This sample has 82,000 or so clones; 94% occur once, and the top ten carry around 5%. The sequenced material came from blood. This clonotype was sampled from a woman younger than 35 in good health.

This CDR3 is CASSLQEGATDTQYF. The CDR3 DNA reads TGTGCTAGCTCGCTCCAGGAGGGGGCCACAGATACGCAGTATTTT. The chain combines TRBV7-7 with TRBJ2-3, with D perhaps matching TRBD1 (7 bases). The CDR3 runs to 15 residues. The germline V gene has CDR1 SSHAT and CDR2 FNYEAQ (reference sequence).